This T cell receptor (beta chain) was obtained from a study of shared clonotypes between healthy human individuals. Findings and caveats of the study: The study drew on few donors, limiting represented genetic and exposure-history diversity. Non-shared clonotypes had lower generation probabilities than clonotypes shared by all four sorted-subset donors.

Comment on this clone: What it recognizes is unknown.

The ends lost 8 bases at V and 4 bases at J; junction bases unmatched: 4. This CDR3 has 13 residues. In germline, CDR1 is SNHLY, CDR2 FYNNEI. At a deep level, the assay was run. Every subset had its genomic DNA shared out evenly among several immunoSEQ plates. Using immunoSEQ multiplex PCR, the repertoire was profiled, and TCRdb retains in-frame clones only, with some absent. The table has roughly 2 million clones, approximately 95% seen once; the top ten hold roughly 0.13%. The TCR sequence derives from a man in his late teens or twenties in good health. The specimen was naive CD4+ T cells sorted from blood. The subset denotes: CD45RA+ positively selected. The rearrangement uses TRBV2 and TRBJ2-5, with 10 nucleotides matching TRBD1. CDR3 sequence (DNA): TGTGCCAGCCCGGGACAGGGGCGAGAGACCCAGTACTTC. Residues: CASPGQGRETQYF.